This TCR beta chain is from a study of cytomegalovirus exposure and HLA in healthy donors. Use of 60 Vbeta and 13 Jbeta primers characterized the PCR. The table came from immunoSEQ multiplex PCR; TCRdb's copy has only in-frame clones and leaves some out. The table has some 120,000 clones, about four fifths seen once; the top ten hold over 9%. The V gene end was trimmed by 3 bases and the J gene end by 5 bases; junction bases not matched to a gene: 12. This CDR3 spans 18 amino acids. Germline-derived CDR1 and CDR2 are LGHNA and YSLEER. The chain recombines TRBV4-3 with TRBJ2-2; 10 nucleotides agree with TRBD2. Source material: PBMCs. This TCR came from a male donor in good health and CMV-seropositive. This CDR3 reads CASSQDPLAGVTTGELFF. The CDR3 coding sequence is TGCGCCAGCAGCCAGGACCCTCTAGCGGGAGTAACGACCGGGGAGCTGTTTTTT.